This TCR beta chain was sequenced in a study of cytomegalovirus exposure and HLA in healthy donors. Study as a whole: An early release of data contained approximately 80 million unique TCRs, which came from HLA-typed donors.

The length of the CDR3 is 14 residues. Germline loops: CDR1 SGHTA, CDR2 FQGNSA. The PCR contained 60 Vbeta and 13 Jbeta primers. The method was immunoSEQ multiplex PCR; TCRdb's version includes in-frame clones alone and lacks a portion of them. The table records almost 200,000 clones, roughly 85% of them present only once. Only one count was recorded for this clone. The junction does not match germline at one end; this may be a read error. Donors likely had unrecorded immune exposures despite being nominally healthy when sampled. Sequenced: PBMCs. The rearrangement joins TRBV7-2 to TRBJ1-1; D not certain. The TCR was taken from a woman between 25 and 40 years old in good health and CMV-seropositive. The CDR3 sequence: CASSLDGPNTEAFF. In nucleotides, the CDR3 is TGTGCCAGCAGTTTAGATGGGCCGAACACTGAAGCTTTCTTT.